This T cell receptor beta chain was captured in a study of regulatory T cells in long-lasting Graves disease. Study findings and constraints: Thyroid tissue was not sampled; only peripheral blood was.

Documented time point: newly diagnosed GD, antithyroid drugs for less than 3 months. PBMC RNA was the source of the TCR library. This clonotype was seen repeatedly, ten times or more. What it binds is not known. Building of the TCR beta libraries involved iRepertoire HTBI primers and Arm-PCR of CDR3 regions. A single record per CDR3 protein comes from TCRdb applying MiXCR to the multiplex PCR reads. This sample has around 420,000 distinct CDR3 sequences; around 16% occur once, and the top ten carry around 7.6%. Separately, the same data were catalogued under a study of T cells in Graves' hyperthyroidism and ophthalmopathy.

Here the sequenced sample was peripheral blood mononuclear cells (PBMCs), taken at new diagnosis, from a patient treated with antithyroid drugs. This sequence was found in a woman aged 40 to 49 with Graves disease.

The CDR3 sequence: CASSITGQNGLTF. In DNA, the CDR3 is TGTGCCAGTAGTATTACGGGGCAAAATGGTTTGACTTTC. V and J are TRBV19 and TRBJ2-6; D could derive from TRBD1 or TRBD2 (5 bases each). CDR1 is LNHDA and CDR2 is SQIVND in the germline V gene (reference sequence). The CDR3 has 13 amino acids. Trimming shortened V by 3 bases and J by 17 bases, and 17 bases separated the two germline ends.